Following are 25 T cell receptor beta chains from one sample sequenced in a study of T cells after yellow fever vaccination (dated by TCRdb to about 2019). The treatment or condition label corresponds to: live attenuated yellow fever vaccine strain. Libraries were constructed by 5' RACE. Sequencing took place on an Illumina HiSeq 2500. Through fastp at Q25 and MiXCR, TCRdb rebuilt clones from the public reads, retaining in-frame beta chains. CDR3 protein duplicates are merged, each entry listing the most common genes and DNA. In this sample the table shows more than 350,000 distinct CDR3 sequences, around a tenth of which occur a single time. The ten biggest clones cover around 20% of the sample. The sample in question was PBMCs, obtained on the day of the first yellow fever vaccination. These receptors were obtained from a man between 18 and 35 years old who received the YFV17D yellow fever vaccine.

The chain has TRBV20-1 and TRBJ1-4; D is uncertain. Germline assignment: CDR1 DFQATT and CDR2 SNEGSKA (reference sequence). The length of the CDR3 is 14 residues. V was pared by 2 bases and J by 8 bases, with 15 bases between. The CDR3, as DNA: TGCAGTGCTAGAAGATCAAAGGACTTAGAAAAACTGTTTTTT. Amino acid sequence: CSARRSKDLEKLFF.

The chain combines TRBV19 with TRBJ2-2; D is ambiguous. V was shortened by 3 bases and J by 3 bases, with 8 bases between the two germline ends. CDR3 length equals 14 residues. Germline values: CDR1 LNHDA, CDR2 SQIVND (reference sequence). In DNA form, the CDR3 reads TGTGCCAGTAGTATTATTTGGGACACCGGGGAGCTGTTTTTT. It yields the protein CASSIIWDTGELFF.

The rearrangement links TRBV5-5 to TRBJ1-4; 9 bases are a match to TRBD1. The V gene's germline CDR1 is SGHKS and CDR2 YYEKEE (reference sequence). V gave up 2 bases and J gave up 5 bases; unmatched junction bases: 10. This CDR3 spans 17 amino acids. CDR3: CASSLGGQGGINEKLFF. As DNA, the CDR3 is TGTGCCAGCAGCTTAGGGGGACAGGGCGGGATCAATGAAAAACTGTTTTTT. The whole variable domain, filled in from reference TRBV5-5 and TRBJ1-4, reads DAGVTQSPTHLIKTRGQQVTLRCSPISGHKSVSWYQQVLGQGPQFIFQYYEKEERGRGNFPDRFSARQFPNYSSELNVNALLLGDSALYLCASSLGGQGGINEKLFFGSGTQLSVL.

The chain combines TRBV20-1 with TRBJ2-3, with TRBD2 identical over 9 bases. V gave up 1 base and J gave up 4 bases; unmatched junction bases: 6. The CDR3 contains 15 residues. CDR1 is DFQATT, CDR2 SNEGSKA, per germline (reference sequence). In nucleotides, the CDR3 is TGCAGTGCTAGAGGTCTAGCGGGGACCGCAGATACGCAGTATTTT. It specifies CSARGLAGTADTQYF.

J is TRBJ1-5 and V is TRBV6-1, with TRBD1 matching 8 bases. Germline V gives CDR1 MNHNS, CDR2 SASEGT. The CDR3 loop spans 14 amino acids. The CDR3 region is CDFDGTGFNQPQHF. CDR3 coding DNA: TGTGATTTTGATGGGACAGGCTTTAATCAGCCCCAGCATTTT.

The chain combines TRBV29-1 with TRBJ2-1; D gene unclear. Germline CDR1 is SQVTM and CDR2 is ANQGSEA. Trimming stripped 0 bases from V and 4 bases from J, with 13 bases between. The CDR3 extends over 15 amino acids. In DNA form, the CDR3 reads TGCAGCGTTGAAGATTCTTACAGCTCGTACAATGAGCAGTTCTTC. This encodes CSVEDSYSSYNEQFF.

In this sample, this clonotype turned up a few times. This rearrangement joins TRBV12-3 or TRBV12-4 to TRBJ1-5, with D perhaps matching TRBD1 (5 bases). V was cut by 6 bases and J by 4 bases, with 13 bases left in between. The CDR3 extends over 14 amino acids. Here the CDR3 DNA reads TGTGCCAGCAGCGTACCCCCAGGGAATCAGCCCCAGCATTTT. Residues: CASSVPPGNQPQHF.

This clonotype was detected many times. This chain links TRBV3-1 with TRBJ2-5; D perhaps matches TRBD2 (6 bases). The CDR3 spans 13 residues. Germline V gives CDR1 LGHDT, CDR2 YNNKEL (reference sequence). With 1 base removed from V and 4 bases from J, the gap between germline ends came to 7 bases. The CDR3 nucleotides are TGTGCCAGCAGCCAAGTGGGGGGAGAGACCCAGTACTTC. As protein: CASSQVGGETQYF.

This clonotype was found many times. This sequence joins TRBV5-1 and TRBJ2-2; 7 bases line up with TRBD1. Germline-derived CDR1 and CDR2 are SGHRS and YFSETQ. After removal of 2 bases from V and 1 base from J, the junction contained 2 bases not matched to a gene. CDR3 size: 15 residues. This chain's CDR3 is CASSLRDRNTGELFF. CDR3 sequence (DNA): TGCGCCAGCAGCTTAAGGGACAGGAACACCGGGGAGCTGTTTTTT.

This chain uses TRBV28 with TRBJ2-5; D unresolved. V was cut by 6 bases and J by 5 bases, with 7 bases left in between. Germline V CDR1 and CDR2: MDHEN, SYDVKM. This CDR3 spans 11 amino acids. The CDR3 here is CASRLEETQYF. CDR3 nucleotide sequence: TGTGCCAGCAGGCTCGAGGAGACCCAGTACTTC. Supplemented by reference TRBV28 and TRBJ2-5, the full variable domain reads DVKVTQSSRYLVKRTGEKVFLECVQDMDHENMFWYRQDPGLGLRLIYFSYDVKMKEKGDIPEGYSVSREKKERFSLILESASTNQTSMYLCASRLEETQYFGPGTRLLVL.

This clonotype was seen a handful of times. This CDR3 is CASSTVSTGNTIYF. The CDR3 DNA is TGTGCCAGTAGCACGGTGTCGACTGGAAACACCATATATTTT. J is TRBJ1-3 and V is TRBV19; D unclear. CDR3 length: 14 amino acids. Germline V gene lookup returns CDR1 LNHDA and CDR2 SQIVND (reference sequence). Trimming shortened V by 6 bases and J by 2 bases, and 11 bases separated the two germline ends.

J is TRBJ2-3 and V is TRBV7-3; no reliable D call. The germline V and J ends were trimmed by 4 bases and 6 bases, with 11 bases remaining between them. The CDR3 consists of 13 residues. The germline CDR1 and CDR2 sequences are SGHTA and FQGTGA. For the CDR3, the DNA is TGTGCCAGCAGCTCATGGCCTGAGGATACGCAGTATTTT. Its protein product is CASSSWPEDTQYF.

This clonotype has more than one count but fewer than ten. V and J are TRBV20-1 and TRBJ2-7, with D uncertain. This CDR3 is built from 10 residues. Germline loops: CDR1 DFQATT, CDR2 SNEGSKA (reference sequence). Trimming took 6 bases from V and 9 from J, leaving 12 bases between them. In DNA form, the CDR3 reads TGCAGTGCGGAGAAGGCAGGGCAGTACGTC. Translation gives CSAEKAGQYV.

This clonotype was seen only a few times. This chain uses TRBV7-9 with TRBJ2-5; D ambiguous. Trimming removed 3 bases from V and 3 bases from J, with 11 bases in between. The CDR3 totals 14 residues. CDR1 is SEHNR and CDR2 is FQNEAQ in the germline V gene (reference sequence). CDR3 region: CASSFAPAKETQYF. CDR3 DNA: TGTGCCAGCAGCTTTGCTCCGGCTAAAGAGACCCAGTACTTC.

Only a few counts were recorded for this clonotype. The rearrangement uses TRBV27 and TRBJ2-2, with TRBD1 identical over 8 bases. Unmatched junction bases numbered 9, after V lost 6 bases and J lost 3 bases. The germline CDR1 and CDR2 sequences are MNHEY and SMNVEV (reference sequence). The CDR3 totals 16 residues. CDR3 sequence reads: CASSWGMDRDTGELFF. DNA of the CDR3: TGTGCCAGCAGCTGGGGGATGGACAGGGACACCGGGGAGCTGTTTTTT.

The V and J genes are TRBV7-2 and TRBJ2-3, with D tentatively TRBD1 or TRBD2 (6 bases each). The V end was cut by 1 base, the J end by 6 bases, with 14 bases between. Germline values: CDR1 SGHTA, CDR2 FQGNSA. The CDR3 is 15 amino acids. CDR3 nucleotide sequence: TGTGCCAGCAGCTTAGTAGGGGGACTGGGGGATACGCAGTATTTT. It codes for CASSLVGGLGDTQYF.

This clonotype occurred a few times. The gene calls are TRBV5-1 and TRBJ2-3, with 9 bases fitting TRBD1. Germline V gene sequence: CDR1 SGHRS, CDR2 YFSETQ. The CDR3 contains 15 residues. V lost 3 bases to trimming and J lost 4 bases; unmatched junction nucleotides: 6. DNA for the CDR3: TGCGCCAGCAGCTCGGGACAGGGTTTAGCAGATACGCAGTATTTT. This gives the protein CASSSGQGLADTQYF.

This clonotype was seen at least ten times. The chain has TRBV4-3 and TRBJ2-2, with TRBD2 matching 8 bases. Germline V CDR1 and CDR2: LGHNA, YSLEER. V was pared by 5 bases and J by 8 bases, with 10 bases of the junction left unmatched. The CDR3 sequence is 15 residues long. The CDR3 is CASSAKRGPWGELFF. DNA of the CDR3: TGCGCCAGCAGCGCGAAGCGGGGGCCGTGGGGGGAGCTGTTTTTT.

The J gene is TRBJ2-2, the V gene TRBV6-1; perhaps TRBD2 as D (6 bases). This CDR3 region has 15 residues. CDR1 and CDR2 (germline): MNHNS, SASEGT. V lost 3 bases and J lost 2, with 10 bases in between. The CDR3 DNA follows: TGTGCCAGCAGTGACCTGGGACTTAACACCGGGGAGCTGTTTTTT. Protein sequence: CASSDLGLNTGELFF.

The genes are TRBV4-3 and TRBJ2-5; unclear D gene. The CDR3 runs 14 residues. The V end was cut by 0 bases, the J end by 2 bases, with 7 bases between. Germline V gene sequence: CDR1 LGHNA, CDR2 YSLEER. CDR3 in amino acids: CASSQDRSQETQYF. The CDR3 DNA is TGCGCCAGCAGCCAAGATCGGTCGCAAGAGACCCAGTACTTC.

This clonotype was observed a handful of times. The DNA for the CDR3 is TGTGCCACCAGCAGACTGGACACCCGCTCTGGAAACACCATATATTTT. Translated: CATSRLDTRSGNTIYF. V and J are TRBV15 and TRBJ1-3, with D possibly matching TRBD1 (5 bases). The V end lost 2 bases, the J end lost 0 bases, and 11 bases lay between the germline ends. Germline values: CDR1 LNHNV, CDR2 YYDKDF (reference sequence). CDR3 length: 16 amino acids.

This clonotype has only a few counts. For the CDR3, the DNA is TGTGCCAGCAGCCCGGTCGCGGGACTCTACAATGAGCAGTTCTTC. It codes for CASSPVAGLYNEQFF. This chain links TRBV7-2 with TRBJ2-1; tentatively, D is TRBD2 (6 bases). Trimming pared 5 bases from V and 3 bases from J, leaving 14 bases between. The CDR3 consists of 15 residues. CDR1 and CDR2 from the germline V gene are SGHTA and FQGNSA.

The CDR3 coding sequence is TGTGCCAGCAGCTTATTCGGGGTGGTGTCCGGGGAGCTGTTTTTT. Protein product: CASSLFGVVSGELFF. The chain uses TRBV7-8 and TRBJ2-2; a possible D gene is TRBD2 (5 bases). From germline, CDR1 is SGHVS and CDR2 FQNEAQ. Trimming pared 2 bases from V and 6 bases from J, leaving 13 bases between. The CDR3 totals 15 residues.

The chain couples TRBV27 to TRBJ1-1; no clear D. Trimming removed 5 bases at V and 3 bases at J, with 16 bases between. Germline V gene data show CDR1 as MNHEY and CDR2 as SMNVEV (reference sequence). The CDR3 length is 15 residues. CDR3 bases: TGTGCCAGCAGTCCCCGACGGATCCCGGACACTGAAGCTTTCTTT. Translating gives CASSPRRIPDTEAFF.

This clonotype occurred a few times. The gene calls are TRBV5-1 and TRBJ1-1, with D maybe TRBD1 (6 bases). V was pared by 4 bases and J by 7 bases, with 17 bases between. Germline loops: CDR1 SGHRS, CDR2 YFSETQ. CDR3 size: 14 residues. The CDR3 here is CASSPGGGAIEAFF. The CDR3 nucleotides read TGCGCCAGCAGCCCCGGGGGGGGGGCAATTGAAGCTTTCTTT.